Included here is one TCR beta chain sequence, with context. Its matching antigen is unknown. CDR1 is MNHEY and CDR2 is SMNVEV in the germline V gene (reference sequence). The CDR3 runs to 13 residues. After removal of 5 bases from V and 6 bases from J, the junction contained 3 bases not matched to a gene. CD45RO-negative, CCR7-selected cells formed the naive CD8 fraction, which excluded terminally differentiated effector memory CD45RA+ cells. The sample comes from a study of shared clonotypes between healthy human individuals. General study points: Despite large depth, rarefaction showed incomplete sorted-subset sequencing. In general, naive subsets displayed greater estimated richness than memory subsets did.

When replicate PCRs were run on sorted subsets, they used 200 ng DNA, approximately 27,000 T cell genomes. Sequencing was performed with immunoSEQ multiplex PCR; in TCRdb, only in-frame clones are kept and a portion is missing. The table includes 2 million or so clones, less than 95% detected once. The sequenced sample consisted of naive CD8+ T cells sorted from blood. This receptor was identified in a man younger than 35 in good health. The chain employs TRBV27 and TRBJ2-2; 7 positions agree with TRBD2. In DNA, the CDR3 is TGTGCCAGCAGTCATGGGGGGGCCGGGGAGCTGTTTTTT. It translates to CASSHGGAGELFF.